This T cell receptor beta chain appears in the sequencing data of a study of breast tumors, draining lymph nodes, adjacent tissues. Findings and limits, study-wide: Tumors had less TCR diversity than lymph nodes, more than nontumor tissue. Most tumor T cells seemingly derive from lymph node, then expand in tumor. The lymph node origin of tumor T cells was framed as consistent with a hypothesis, not demonstrated.

The germline V and J ends were trimmed by 3 bases and 3 bases, with 10 bases remaining between them. The V gene's germline CDR1 is SGHNT and CDR2 YYREEE (reference sequence). This CDR3 spans 14 amino acids. Worth noting for this clonotype: The antigen is unknown.

One entry per CDR3 protein results from TCRdb running MiXCR on the multiplex PCR reads. The table records roughly 130,000 distinct CDR3 sequences, about 20% of them present only once. The lymph nodes were axillary draining lymph nodes from breast cancer patients. The sequence came from a female donor with breast cancer. Some clones in this sample may be carry-over from other donors' samples. The chain has TRBV5-4 and TRBJ1-3; D is undetermined. The source material was axillary lymph node tissue. CDR3 DNA sequence: TGTGCCAGCAGCTCGGCCTCGCATGGAAACACCATATATTTT. It codes for CASSSASHGNTIYF. Drawing the rest from reference TRBV5-4 and TRBJ1-3, the complete variable domain is ETGVTQSPTHLIKTRGQQVTLRCSSQSGHNTVSWYQQALGQGPQFIFQYYREEENGRGNFPPRFSGLQFPNYSSELNVNALELDDSALYLCASSSASHGNTIYFGEGSWLTVV.